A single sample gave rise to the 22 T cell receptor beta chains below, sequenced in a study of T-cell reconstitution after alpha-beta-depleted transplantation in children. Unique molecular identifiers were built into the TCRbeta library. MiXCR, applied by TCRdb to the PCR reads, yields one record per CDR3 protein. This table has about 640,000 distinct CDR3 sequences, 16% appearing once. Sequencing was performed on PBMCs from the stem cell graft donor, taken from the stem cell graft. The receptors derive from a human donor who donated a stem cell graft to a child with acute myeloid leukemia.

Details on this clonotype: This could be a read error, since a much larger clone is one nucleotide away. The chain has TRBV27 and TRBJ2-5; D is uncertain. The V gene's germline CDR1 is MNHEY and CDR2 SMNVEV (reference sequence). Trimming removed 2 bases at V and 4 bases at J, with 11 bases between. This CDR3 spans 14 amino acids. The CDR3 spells CASSLSWFAETQYF. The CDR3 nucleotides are TGTGCCAGCAGTTTAAGTTGGTTCGCAGAGACCCAGTACTTC.

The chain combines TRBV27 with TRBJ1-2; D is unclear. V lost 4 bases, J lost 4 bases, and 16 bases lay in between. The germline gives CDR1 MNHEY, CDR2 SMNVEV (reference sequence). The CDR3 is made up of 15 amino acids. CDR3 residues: CASSSLQEYFYGYTF. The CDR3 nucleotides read TGTGCCAGCAGTTCCCTCCAGGAATACTTCTATGGCTACACCTTC.

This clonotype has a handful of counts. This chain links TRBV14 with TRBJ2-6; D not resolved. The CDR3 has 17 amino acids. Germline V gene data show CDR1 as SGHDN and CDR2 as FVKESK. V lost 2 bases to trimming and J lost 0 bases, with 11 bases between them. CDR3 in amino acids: CASSQSLLSSGANVLTF. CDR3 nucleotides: TGTGCCAGCAGCCAATCCCTGCTAAGCTCTGGGGCCAACGTCCTGACTTTC. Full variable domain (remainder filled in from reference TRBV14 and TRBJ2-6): EAGVTQFPSHSVIEKGQTVTLRCDPISGHDNLYWYRRVMGKEIKFLLHFVKESKQDESGMPNNRFLAERTGGTYSTLKVQPAELEDSGVYFCASSQSLLSSGANVLTFGAGSRLTVL.

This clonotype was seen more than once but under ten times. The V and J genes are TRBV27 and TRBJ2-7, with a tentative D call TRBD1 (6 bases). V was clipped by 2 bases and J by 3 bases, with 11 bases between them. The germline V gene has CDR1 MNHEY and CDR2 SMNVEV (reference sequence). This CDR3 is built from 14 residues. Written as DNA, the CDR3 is TGTGCCAGCAGTTTAAGGGGGTTCGACTACGAGCAGTACTTC. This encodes CASSLRGFDYEQYF.

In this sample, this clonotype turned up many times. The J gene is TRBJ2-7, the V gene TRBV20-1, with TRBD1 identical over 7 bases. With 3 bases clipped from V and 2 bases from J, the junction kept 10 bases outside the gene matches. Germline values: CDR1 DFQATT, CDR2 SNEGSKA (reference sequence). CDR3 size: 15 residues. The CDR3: CSASPDRVSPYEQYF. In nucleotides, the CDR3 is TGCAGTGCTAGCCCTGACAGGGTCTCTCCCTACGAGCAGTACTTC.

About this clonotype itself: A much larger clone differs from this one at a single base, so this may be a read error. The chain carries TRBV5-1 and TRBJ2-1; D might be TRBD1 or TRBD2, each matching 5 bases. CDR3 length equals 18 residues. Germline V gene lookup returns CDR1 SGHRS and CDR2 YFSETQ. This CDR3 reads CASRLEARQKLSYNEQFF. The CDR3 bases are TGCGCCAGCAGATTGGAGGCTCGACAGAAACTCTCCTACAATGAGCAGTTCTTC.

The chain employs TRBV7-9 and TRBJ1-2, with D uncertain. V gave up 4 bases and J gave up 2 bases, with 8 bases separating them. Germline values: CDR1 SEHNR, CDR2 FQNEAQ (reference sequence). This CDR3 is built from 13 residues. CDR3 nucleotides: TGTGCCAGCAGCTGGGAGTTGAACTATGGCTACACCTTC. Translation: CASSWELNYGYTF. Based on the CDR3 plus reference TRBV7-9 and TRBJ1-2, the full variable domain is DTGVSQNPRHKITKRGQNVTFRCDPISEHNRLYWYRQTLGQGPEFLTYFQNEAQLEKSRLLSDRFSAERPKGSFSTLEIQRTEQGDSAMYLCASSWELNYGYTFGSGTRLTVV.

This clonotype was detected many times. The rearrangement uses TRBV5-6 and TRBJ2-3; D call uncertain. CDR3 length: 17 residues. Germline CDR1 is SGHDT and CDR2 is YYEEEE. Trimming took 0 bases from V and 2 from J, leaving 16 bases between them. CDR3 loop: CASSLGWAETHTDTQYF. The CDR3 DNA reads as TGTGCCAGCAGCTTGGGATGGGCAGAGACTCACACAGATACGCAGTATTTT.

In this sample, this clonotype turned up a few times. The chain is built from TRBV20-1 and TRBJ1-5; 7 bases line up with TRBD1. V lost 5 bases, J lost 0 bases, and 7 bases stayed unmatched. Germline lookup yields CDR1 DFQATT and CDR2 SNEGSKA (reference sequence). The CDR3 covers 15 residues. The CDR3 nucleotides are TGCAGTGCTGAGGACAGGTTTGATAGCAATCAGCCCCAGCATTTT. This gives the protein CSAEDRFDSNQPQHF.

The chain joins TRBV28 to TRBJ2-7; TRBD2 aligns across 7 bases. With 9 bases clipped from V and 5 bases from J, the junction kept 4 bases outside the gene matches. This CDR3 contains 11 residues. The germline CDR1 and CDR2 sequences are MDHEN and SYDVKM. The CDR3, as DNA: TGTGCCAGTGGGACTAACGACGAGCAGTACTTC. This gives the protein CASGTNDEQYF.

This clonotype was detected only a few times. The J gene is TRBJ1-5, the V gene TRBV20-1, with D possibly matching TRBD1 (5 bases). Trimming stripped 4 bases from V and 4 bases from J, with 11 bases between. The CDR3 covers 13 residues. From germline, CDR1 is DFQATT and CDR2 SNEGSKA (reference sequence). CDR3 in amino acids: CSAKGQANQPQHF. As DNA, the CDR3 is TGCAGTGCTAAGGGGCAGGCAAATCAGCCCCAGCATTTT.

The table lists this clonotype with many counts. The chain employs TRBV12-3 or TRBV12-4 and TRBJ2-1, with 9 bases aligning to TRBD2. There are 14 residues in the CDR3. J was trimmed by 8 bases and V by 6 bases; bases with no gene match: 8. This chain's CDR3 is CASRPQAGGYEQFF. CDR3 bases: TGTGCCAGCAGACCTCAAGCGGGGGGCTATGAGCAGTTCTTC.

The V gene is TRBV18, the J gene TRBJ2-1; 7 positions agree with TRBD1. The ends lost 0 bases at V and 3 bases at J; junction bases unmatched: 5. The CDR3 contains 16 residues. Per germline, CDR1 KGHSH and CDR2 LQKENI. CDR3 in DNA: TGTGCCAGCTCACCACCGGACAGGCGAAACTACAATGAGCAGTTCTTC. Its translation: CASSPPDRRNYNEQFF.

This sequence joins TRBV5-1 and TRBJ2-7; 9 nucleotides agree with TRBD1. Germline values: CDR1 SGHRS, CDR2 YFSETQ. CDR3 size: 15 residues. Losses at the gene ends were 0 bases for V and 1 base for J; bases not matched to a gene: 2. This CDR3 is CASSLADRGSYEQYF. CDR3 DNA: TGCGCCAGCAGCTTGGCCGACAGGGGGTCCTACGAGCAGTACTTC.

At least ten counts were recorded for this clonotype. The CDR3 reads CAIRPGPAPDYGYTF. The CDR3 DNA is TGTGCCATCAGGCCCGGGCCGGCCCCGGACTATGGCTACACCTTC. The chain employs TRBV10-3 and TRBJ1-2; no reliable D call. The CDR3 runs 15 residues. Trimming took 6 bases from V and 3 from J, leaving 17 bases between them. Per the germline V gene, CDR1 is ENHRY and CDR2 is SYGVKD.

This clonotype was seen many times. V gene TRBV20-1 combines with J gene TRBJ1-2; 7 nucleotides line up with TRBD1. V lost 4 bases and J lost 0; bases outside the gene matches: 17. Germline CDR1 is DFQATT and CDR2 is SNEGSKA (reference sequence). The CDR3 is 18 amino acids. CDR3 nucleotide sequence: TGCAGTGCTATCCACCTGGGACAGCCCGGAGTAGCTAACTATGGCTACACCTTC. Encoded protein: CSAIHLGQPGVANYGYTF.

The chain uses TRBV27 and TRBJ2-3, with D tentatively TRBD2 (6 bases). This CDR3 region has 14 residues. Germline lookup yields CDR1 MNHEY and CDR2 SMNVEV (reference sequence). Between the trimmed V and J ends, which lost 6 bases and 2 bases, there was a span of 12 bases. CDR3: CASRSGQFTDTQYF. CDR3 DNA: TGTGCCAGCAGAAGCGGGCAGTTCACAGATACGCAGTATTTT.

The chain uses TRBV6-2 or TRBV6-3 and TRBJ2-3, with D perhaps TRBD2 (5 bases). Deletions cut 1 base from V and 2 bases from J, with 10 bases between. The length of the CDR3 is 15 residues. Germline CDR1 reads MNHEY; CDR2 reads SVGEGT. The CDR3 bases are TGTGCCAGCAGTTACTTGACGGGAAACACAGATACGCAGTATTTT. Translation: CASSYLTGNTDTQYF.

This CDR3 reads CASSYSGQGTNTEAFF. In nucleotides, the CDR3 is TGTGCCAGCAGTTACTCGGGACAGGGAACGAACACTGAAGCTTTCTTT. The V gene is TRBV6-5, the J gene TRBJ1-1; TRBD1 matches at 9 bases. With 0 bases clipped from V and 1 base from J, the junction kept 3 bases outside the gene matches. This CDR3 comprises 16 residues. The germline gives CDR1 MNHEY, CDR2 SVGAGI.

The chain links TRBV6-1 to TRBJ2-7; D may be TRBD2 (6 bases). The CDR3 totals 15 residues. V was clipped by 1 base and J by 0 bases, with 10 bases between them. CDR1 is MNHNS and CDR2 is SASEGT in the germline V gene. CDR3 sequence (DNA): TGTGCCAGCAGTGAAGACGGAGGGAGCTCCTACGAGCAGTACGTC. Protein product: CASSEDGGSSYEQYV.

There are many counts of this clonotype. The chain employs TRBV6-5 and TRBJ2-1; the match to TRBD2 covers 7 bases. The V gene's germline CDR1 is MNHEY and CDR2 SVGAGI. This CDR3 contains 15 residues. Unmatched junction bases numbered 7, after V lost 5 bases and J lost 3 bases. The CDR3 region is CASSIGTNIYNEQFF. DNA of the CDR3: TGTGCCAGCAGTATCGGGACTAATATCTACAATGAGCAGTTCTTC.

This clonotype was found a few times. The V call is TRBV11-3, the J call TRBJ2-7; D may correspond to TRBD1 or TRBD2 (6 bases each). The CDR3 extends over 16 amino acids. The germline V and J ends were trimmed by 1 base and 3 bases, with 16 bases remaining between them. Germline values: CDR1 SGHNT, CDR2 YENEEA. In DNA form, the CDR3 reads TGTGCCAGCAGCTTAGTTGGCTCGGGGGCCGGCTACGAGCAGTACTTC. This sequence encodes CASSLVGSGAGYEQYF.